The subject of this entry is one T cell receptor (beta chain). What it binds is not known. The entry originates in a study of regulatory T cells in long-lasting Graves disease. Whole-study results and caveats: TCR diversity was lower in persistent than newly diagnosed Graves' disease. Those with persistent disease had in common more public clonotypes (fewer than 3,000) than new patients (about 970).

The CDR3 contains 17 residues. Looked up from germline, CDR1 is SGHTA and CDR2 is FQGNSA. The ends lost 5 bases at V and 3 bases at J; junction bases unmatched: 11. Documented time point: persistent/refractory GD, antithyroid drugs over 5 years with positive TRAb. PBMCs were the source of the RNA used for TCR sequencing. All patients originated from an endocrinology department located in Xi'an, China. CDR3 regions were amplified by Arm-PCR using iRepertoire HTBI primers to build TCR beta libraries. TCRdb reanalysed the multiplex PCR reads using MiXCR and keeps one entry per CDR3 protein. The sample contains roughly 700,000 distinct CDR3 sequences, about 30% of which appear only once.

Sequenced material: peripheral blood mononuclear cells (PBMCs), taken when the disease was refractory, from a patient treated with antithyroid drugs. The J gene is TRBJ2-5, the V gene TRBV7-2; 11 bases align to TRBD2. The source of this sequence is a female donor with Graves disease. CDR3 sequence (DNA): TGTGCCAGCAGCGCCAAGACTAGCGGGGTATTTAAAGAGACCCAGTACTTC. Amino acids: CASSAKTSGVFKETQYF.